The clone carrying this T cell receptor (beta chain) has a single count. The target antigen is unknown. This may be a read error, as it is one base from a much larger clone. This entry belongs to a study of glioma-infiltrating T cells. Whole-study findings and limits: Above-expected tissue-blood divergence occurred in all gliomas, most in low-grade ones.

CDR3 length equals 16 residues. V lost 0 bases, J lost 7 bases, and 5 bases stayed unmatched. From germline, CDR1 is SEHNR and CDR2 FQNEAQ (reference sequence). TCR alpha and beta CDR3 regions were amplified from RNA using iRepertoire nested multiplex PCR. Input was roughly 85-450 ng of tissue mRNA or PBMC total RNA. TCRdb re-called the multiplex PCR reads with MiXCR, one entry per CDR3 protein. This table has around 190,000 distinct CDR3 sequences, approximately 30% appearing once. This receptor was taken from a human donor with low-grade glioma or glioblastoma, undergoing nonglioma brain surgery, or in good health (not recorded which). The chain is built from TRBV7-9 and TRBJ2-7, with TRBD2 identical over 14 bases. The sample consisted of glioma tissue, nonneoplastic brain tissue, or PBMCs (not recorded which). The DNA for the CDR3 is TGTGCCAGCAGCTTAGCTGGGACTAGCGGGAGACATGAGCAGTACTTC. It translates to CASSLAGTSGRHEQYF.